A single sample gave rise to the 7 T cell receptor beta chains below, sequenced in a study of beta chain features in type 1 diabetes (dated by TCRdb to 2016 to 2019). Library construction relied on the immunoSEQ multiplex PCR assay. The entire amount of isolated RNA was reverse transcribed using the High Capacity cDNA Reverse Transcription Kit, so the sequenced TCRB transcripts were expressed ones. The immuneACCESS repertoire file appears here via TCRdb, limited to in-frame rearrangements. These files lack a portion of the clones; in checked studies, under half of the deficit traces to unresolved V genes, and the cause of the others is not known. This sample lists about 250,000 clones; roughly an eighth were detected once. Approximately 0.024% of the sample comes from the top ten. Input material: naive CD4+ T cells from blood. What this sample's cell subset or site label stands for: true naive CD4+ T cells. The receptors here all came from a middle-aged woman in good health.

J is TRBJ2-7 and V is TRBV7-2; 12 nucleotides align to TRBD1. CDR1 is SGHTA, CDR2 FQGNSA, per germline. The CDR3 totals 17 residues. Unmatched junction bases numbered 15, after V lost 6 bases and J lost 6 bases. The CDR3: CASSQNIAGTGGSEQYF. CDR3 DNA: TGTGCCAGCAGTCAAAATATCGCCGGGACAGGGGGCAGCGAGCAGTACTTC.

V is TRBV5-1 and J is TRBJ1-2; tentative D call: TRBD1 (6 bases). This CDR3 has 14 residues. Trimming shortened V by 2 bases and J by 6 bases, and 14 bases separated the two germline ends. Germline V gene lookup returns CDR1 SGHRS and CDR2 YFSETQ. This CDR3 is CASSFGGVRDGYTF. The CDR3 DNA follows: TGCGCCAGCAGCTTTGGGGGCGTTCGTGATGGCTACACCTTC.

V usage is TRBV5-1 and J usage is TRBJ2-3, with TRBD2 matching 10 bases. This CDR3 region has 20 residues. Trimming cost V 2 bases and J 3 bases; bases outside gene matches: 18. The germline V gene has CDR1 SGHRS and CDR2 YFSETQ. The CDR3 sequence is CASSLTSLGSGGAETDTQYF. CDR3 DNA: TGCGCCAGCAGCTTAACGTCCTTGGGGAGCGGGGGGGCCGAGACAGATACGCAGTATTTT. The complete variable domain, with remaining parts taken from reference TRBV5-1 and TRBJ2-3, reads KAGVTQTPRYLIKTRGQQVTLSCSPISGHRSVSWYQQTPGQGLQFLFEYFSETQRNKGNFPGRFSGRQFSNSRSEMNVSTLELGDSALYLCASSLTSLGSGGAETDTQYFGPGTRLTVL.

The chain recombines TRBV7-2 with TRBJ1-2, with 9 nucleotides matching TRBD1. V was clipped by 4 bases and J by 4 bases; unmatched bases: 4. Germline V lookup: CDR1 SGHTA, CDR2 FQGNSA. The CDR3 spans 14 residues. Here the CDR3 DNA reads TGTGCCAGCAGCTACAGGGGGCAGGGCTATGGCTACACCTTC. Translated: CASSYRGQGYGYTF. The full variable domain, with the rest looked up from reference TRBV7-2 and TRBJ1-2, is GAGVSQSPSNKVTEKGKDVELRCDPISGHTALYWYRQSLGQGLEFLIYFQGNSAPDKSGLPSDRFSAERTGGSVSTLTIQRTQQEDSAVYLCASSYRGQGYGYTFGSGTRLTVV.

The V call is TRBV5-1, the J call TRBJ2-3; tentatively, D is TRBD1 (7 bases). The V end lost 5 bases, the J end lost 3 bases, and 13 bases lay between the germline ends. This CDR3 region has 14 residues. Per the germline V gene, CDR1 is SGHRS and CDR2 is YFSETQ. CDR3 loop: CASRQGGRTDTQYF. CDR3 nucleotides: TGCGCCAGCAGGCAGGGGGGACGAACAGATACGCAGTATTTT.

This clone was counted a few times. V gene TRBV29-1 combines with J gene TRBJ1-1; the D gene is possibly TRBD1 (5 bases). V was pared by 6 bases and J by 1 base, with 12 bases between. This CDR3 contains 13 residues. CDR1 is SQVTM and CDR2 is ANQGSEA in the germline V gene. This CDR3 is CSVLGHPNTEAFF. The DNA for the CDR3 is TGCAGCGTGCTAGGACACCCGAACACTGAAGCTTTCTTT. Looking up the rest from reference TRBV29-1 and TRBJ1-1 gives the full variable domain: SAVISQKPSRDICQRGTSLTIQCQVDSQVTMMFWYRQQPGQSLTLIATANQGSEATYESGFVIDKFPISRPNLTFSTLTVSNMSPEDSSIYLCSVLGHPNTEAFFGQGTRLTVV.

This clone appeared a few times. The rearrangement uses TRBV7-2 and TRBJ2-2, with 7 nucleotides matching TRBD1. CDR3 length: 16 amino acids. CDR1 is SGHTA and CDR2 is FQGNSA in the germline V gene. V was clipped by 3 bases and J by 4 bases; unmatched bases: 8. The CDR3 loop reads CASSFLTGVSTGELFF. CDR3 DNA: TGTGCCAGCAGCTTCCTAACAGGGGTCAGCACCGGGGAGCTGTTTTTT.